Listed here are 6 T cell receptor beta chains from one sample, sequenced in a study of stem cell transplantation in POMP-related autoinflammatory disease. Findings and limits, study-wide: Patients with PRAID showed a restricted number of unique TRB V-J gene pairings. Across all analyzed T-cell subsets, patients with PRAID tended toward reduced diversity and increased clonality.

Sequenced by immunoSEQ multiplex PCR; TCRdb stores in-frame clones only, minus some. This sample has thousands of clones, with 80% to 95% found just once. Their antigens are not known. This material consisted of CD8+ T cells from PBMCs, taken before stem cell transplantation. These receptors all stem from a human donor with POMP-related autoinflammation and immune dysregulation (PRAID).

This chain joins TRBV10-3 and TRBJ2-3; D gene uncertain. From germline, CDR1 is ENHRY and CDR2 SYGVKD. With 3 bases removed from V and 2 bases from J, the gap between germline ends came to 9 bases. The CDR3 spans 14 residues. CDR3: CAISDYALTDTQYF. Written as DNA, the CDR3 is TGTGCCATCAGTGATTACGCCCTCACAGATACGCAGTATTTT.

V gene TRBV28 combines with J gene TRBJ1-1; the match to TRBD1 covers 8 bases. The V segment lost 3 bases and the J segment 5 bases; nucleotides outside the gene matches: 11. Per germline, CDR1 MDHEN and CDR2 SYDVKM. This CDR3 spans 16 amino acids. CDR3 amino acids: CASSFTRQGWGTEAFF. The CDR3 DNA is TGTGCCAGCAGTTTCACCCGACAGGGGTGGGGAACTGAAGCTTTCTTT.

The rearrangement uses TRBV30 and TRBJ1-2; D is unresolved. The CDR3 covers 11 residues. CDR1 is GTSNPN, CDR2 SVGIG, per germline (reference sequence). Trimming took off 0 bases at V and 6 bases at J, with 5 bases between the two ends. For the CDR3, the DNA is TGTGCCTGGAGTGTAAGGGATGGCTACACCTTC. This sequence encodes CAWSVRDGYTF.

This chain uses TRBV4-1 with TRBJ1-1; 9 nucleotides agree with TRBD1. V was clipped by 2 bases and J by 2 bases; unmatched bases: 3. The germline gives CDR1 MGHRA, CDR2 YSYEKL. The CDR3 consists of 15 residues. CDR3 amino acids: CASSQPTGGNTEAFF. In DNA, the CDR3 is TGCGCCAGCAGCCAACCAACAGGGGGCAACACTGAAGCTTTCTTT.

J is TRBJ1-2 and V is TRBV19; perhaps TRBD1 as D (6 bases). CDR1 and CDR2 from the germline V gene are LNHDA and SQIVND (reference sequence). Trimming took off 6 bases at V and 6 bases at J, with 14 bases between the two ends. This CDR3 is built from 13 residues. The CDR3 sequence: CASSAGGRNGYTF. In DNA, the CDR3 is TGTGCCAGTAGCGCGGGGGGCAGGAATGGCTACACCTTC.

The chain recombines TRBV5-6 with TRBJ2-7; the match to TRBD2 covers 10 bases. Germline V gene lookup returns CDR1 SGHDT and CDR2 YYEEEE. This CDR3 region has 13 residues. Trimming at V came to 1 base and at J to 9 bases, leaving 4 bases not matched to a gene. Here the CDR3 reads CASSLSSGGWQYF. In DNA form, the CDR3 reads TGTGCCAGCAGCTTGTCTAGCGGGGGTTGGCAGTACTTC.